The rows below give T cell receptor beta chains drawn from one sample of a study of shared clonotypes between healthy human individuals. The table came from immunoSEQ multiplex PCR; TCRdb's copy has only in-frame clones and leaves some out. The sample carries fewer than 3 million clones, just under 95% recorded once. The sample consisted of naive CD4+ T cells from PBMCs. The receptors were sampled from a man aged 18 to 30 in good health. Some clones in this sample may be carry-over from other donors' samples. CDR3s include the opening cysteine and the closing phenylalanine or tryptophan. D genes are given only for firm matches. The size of a clone is reported for some rows only, either as once, few or many, or as a class for expanded clones.

D	J	V	size	DNA	CDR3
.	TRBJ1-1	TRBV5-1	.	TGCGCCAGCCGGAACTTGACAGTGACGAACACTGAAGCTTTCTTT	CASRNLTVTNTEAFF
.	TRBJ2-7	TRBV29-1	few	TGCAGCGTTGAAGGGCATACCTTTCCCTACGAGCAGTACTTC	CSVEGHTFPYEQYF
.	TRBJ1-3	TRBV6-5	once	TGTGCCAGCACCGTGGGGGGGGTTGGAAACACCATATATTTT	CASTVGGVGNTIYF
.	TRBJ2-1	TRBV28	.	TGTGCCAGCCTCCTTGGGGGGAGCTCCTACAATGAGCAGTTCTTC	CASLLGGSSYNEQFF
.	TRBJ2-5	TRBV11-2	.	TGTGCCAGCAGCTTAGTCGGGGAGACCCAGTACTTC	CASSLVGETQYF
.	TRBJ1-1	TRBV28	once	TGTGCCAGCAGGAACGATATGAACACTGAAGCTTTCTTT	CASRNDMNTEAFF
TRBD1	TRBJ1-1	TRBV6-5	.	TGTGCCAGCAGCCGACAGGGGCACACTGAAGCTTTCTTT	CASSRQGHTEAFF
TRBD1	TRBJ2-4	TRBV29-1	once	TGCAGCGTTGGGACAGGGGGCAGCAACATTCAGTACTTC	CSVGTGGSNIQYF
.	TRBJ2-1	TRBV11-3	.	TGTGCCAGCAGCTTAGACGGGCGTTTTGCCTCAAGCTCCTACAATGAGCAGTTCTTC	CASSLDGRFASSSYNEQFF
.	TRBJ1-1	TRBV6-1	.	TGTGCCAGCAGTGTCTCAGGGGAAAGCACTGAAGCTTTCTTT	CASSVSGESTEAFF
.	TRBJ2-7	TRBV5-5	.	TGTGCCAGCAGCCCCCTCCAGCCGGTCTACGAGCAGTACTTC	CASSPLQPVYEQYF
TRBD1	TRBJ1-1	TRBV5-6	.	TGTGCCAGCAGCTTGCAGGGGGGTACTGAAGCTTTCTTT	CASSLQGGTEAFF
TRBD1	TRBJ1-1	TRBV27	.	TGTGCCAGCAGTTCAGGTAGCGGACAGGGGAACACTGAAGCTTTCTTT	CASSSGSGQGNTEAFF
TRBD2	TRBJ2-7	TRBV9	.	TGTGCCAGCAGCGTAGACGGGCGGGAGAGCGGTGGAGTCTCCTACGAGCAGTACTTC	CASSVDGRESGGVSYEQYF
.	TRBJ2-5	TRBV30	few	TGTGCCTGGAGTGTACGTGTTACCAGAGAGACCCAGTACTTC	CAWSVRVTRETQYF
.	TRBJ2-7	TRBV28	.	TGTGCCAGCAGGGAGCAAGCGCGCTACGAGCAGTACTTC	CASREQARYEQYF
.	TRBJ1-5	TRBV15	.	TGTGCCACCAGCAGAGAGAGGACGGCCCAGCATTTT	CATSRERTAQHF
TRBD1	TRBJ2-7	TRBV5-1	once	TGCGCCAGCAGTTACGGGCCGGGACAGGCTTACGAGCAGTACTTC	CASSYGPGQAYEQYF
.	TRBJ1-1	TRBV9	.	TGTGCCAGCAGCCCAAAGAACCTGAACACTGAAGCTTTCTTT	CASSPKNLNTEAFF
.	TRBJ2-5	TRBV7-2	.	TGTGCCAGCAGCTTGTCGAGGGTCGAGACCCAGTACTTC	CASSLSRVETQYF
.	TRBJ1-6	TRBV30	.	TGTGCCTGGACGGGAGGAGATAATTCACCCCTCCACTTT	CAWTGGDNSPLHF
TRBD2	TRBJ2-5	TRBV6-1	.	TGTGCCAGCAGTGAGCTGACTAGCGGGAGGTACCAAGAGACCCAGTACTTC	CASSELTSGRYQETQYF
.	TRBJ2-3	TRBV27	.	TGTCCCACCCGCCCCGGGCCCCACCGCCGGGCAGATACGCAGTATTTT	CPTRPGPHRRADTQYF
TRBD1	TRBJ2-2	TRBV28	.	TGTGCCAGCAGCCCCGGGACAGTCACCGGGGAGCTGTTTTTT	CASSPGTVTGELFF
.	TRBJ1-5	TRBV7-8	.	TGTGCCAGCAGCTTAGATCTGTATAGCAATCAGCCCCAGCATTTT	CASSLDLYSNQPQHF
.	TRBJ1-5	TRBV7-9	.	TGTGCCAGCAGCTTAGCTGATCAGCCCCAGCATTTT	CASSLADQPQHF
.	TRBJ2-5	TRBV7-2	.	TGTGCCAGCACATACGGAGAGACCCAGTACTTC	CASTYGETQYF
TRBD2	TRBJ2-2	TRBV4-1	.	TGCGCCAGCAGCCAATTTAGCGGGGCGAACACCGGGGAGCTGTTTTTT	CASSQFSGANTGELFF
.	TRBJ1-2	TRBV7-2	.	TGTGCCAGCAGCGTGGGACTTATCGCTAACTATGGCTACACCTTC	CASSVGLIANYGYTF
.	TRBJ1-5	TRBV7-2	once	TGTGCCAGCAGCTTCGGGTATGGGGGTCCCCAGCATTTT	CASSFGYGGPQHF
TRBD1	TRBJ2-2	TRBV7-9	.	TGTGCCAGCAGCTTACTGGGACAGACGAACACCGGGGAGCTGTTTTTT	CASSLLGQTNTGELFF
.	TRBJ1-4	TRBV2	.	TGTGCCAGCAGCGCAATCCAGGGGCCTAGCCCCCGAACTAATGAAAAACTGTTTTTT	CASSAIQGPSPRTNEKLFF
.	TRBJ1-1	TRBV27	.	TGTGCCAGCAGAGGAACAGCCGGTCGGACTGAAGCTTTCTTT	CASRGTAGRTEAFF
.	TRBJ2-1	TRBV29-1	.	TGCAGCGTTCGAGGACTGATCCCGTCCTACAATGAGCAGTTCTTC	CSVRGLIPSYNEQFF
.	TRBJ1-1	TRBV20-1	few	TGCAGTGCTAGTCCGAACACTGAAGCTTTCTTT	CSASPNTEAFF
.	TRBJ1-2	TRBV30	.	TGTGCCTTTACGACAGTGACTAGCTATGGCTACACCTTC	CAFTTVTSYGYTF
.	TRBJ2-1	TRBV7-6	.	TGTGCCAGCAGCCTGAGCTCCTACAATGAGCAGTTCTTC	CASSLSSYNEQFF